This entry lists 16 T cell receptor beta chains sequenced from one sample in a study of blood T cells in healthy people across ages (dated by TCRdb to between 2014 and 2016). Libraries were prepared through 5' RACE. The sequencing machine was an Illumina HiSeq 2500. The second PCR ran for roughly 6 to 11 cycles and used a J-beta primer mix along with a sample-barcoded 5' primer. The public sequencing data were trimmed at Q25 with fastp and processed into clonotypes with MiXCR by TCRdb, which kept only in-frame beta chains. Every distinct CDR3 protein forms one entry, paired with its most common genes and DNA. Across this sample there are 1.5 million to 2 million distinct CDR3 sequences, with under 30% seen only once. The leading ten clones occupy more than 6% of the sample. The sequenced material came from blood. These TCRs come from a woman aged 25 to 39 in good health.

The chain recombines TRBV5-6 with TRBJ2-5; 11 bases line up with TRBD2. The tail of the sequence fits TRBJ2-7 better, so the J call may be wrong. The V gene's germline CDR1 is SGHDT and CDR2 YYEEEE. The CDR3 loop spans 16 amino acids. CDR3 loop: CASSHGIAGGIYEQYF. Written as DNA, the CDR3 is TGTGCCAGCAGCCACGGAATAGCGGGGGGGATATACGAGCAGTACTTC.

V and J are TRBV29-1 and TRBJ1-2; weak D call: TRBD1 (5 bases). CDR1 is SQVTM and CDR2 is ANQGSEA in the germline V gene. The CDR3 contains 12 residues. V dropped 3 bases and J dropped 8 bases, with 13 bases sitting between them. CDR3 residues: CSVDRGVSGYTF. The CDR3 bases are TGCAGCGTTGATCGGGGGGTTAGCGGCTACACCTTC.

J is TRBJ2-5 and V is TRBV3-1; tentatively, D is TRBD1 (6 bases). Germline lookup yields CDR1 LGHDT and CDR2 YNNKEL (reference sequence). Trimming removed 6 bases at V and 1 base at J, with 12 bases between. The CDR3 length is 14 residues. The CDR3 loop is CASRLDRLQETQYF. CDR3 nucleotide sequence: TGTGCCAGCAGACTCGACAGGCTCCAAGAGACCCAGTACTTC.

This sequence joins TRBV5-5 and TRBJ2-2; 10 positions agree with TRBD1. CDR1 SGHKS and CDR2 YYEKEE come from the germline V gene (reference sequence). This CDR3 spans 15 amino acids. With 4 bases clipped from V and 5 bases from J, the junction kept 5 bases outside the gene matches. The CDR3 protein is CASSKGQGSTGELFF. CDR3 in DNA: TGTGCCAGCAGCAAGGGACAGGGGAGTACCGGGGAGCTGTTTTTT.

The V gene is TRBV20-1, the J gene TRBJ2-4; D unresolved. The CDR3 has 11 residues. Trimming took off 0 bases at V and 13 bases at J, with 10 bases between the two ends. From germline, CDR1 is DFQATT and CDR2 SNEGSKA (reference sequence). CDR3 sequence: CSARDLARQYF. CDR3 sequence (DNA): TGCAGTGCTAGAGATCTTGCCAGGCAGTACTTC.

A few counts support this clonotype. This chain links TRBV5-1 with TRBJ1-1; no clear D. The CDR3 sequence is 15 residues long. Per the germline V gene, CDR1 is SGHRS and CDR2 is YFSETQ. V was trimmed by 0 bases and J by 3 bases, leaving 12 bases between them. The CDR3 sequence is CASSLASDGYTEAFF. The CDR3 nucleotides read TGCGCCAGCAGCTTGGCCTCGGACGGATACACTGAAGCTTTCTTT.

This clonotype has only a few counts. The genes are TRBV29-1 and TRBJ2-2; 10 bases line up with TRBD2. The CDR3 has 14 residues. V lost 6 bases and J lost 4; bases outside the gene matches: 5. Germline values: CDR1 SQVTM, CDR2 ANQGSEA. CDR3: CSVLAGVSTGELFF. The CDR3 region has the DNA TGCAGCGTGCTAGCGGGGGTGAGCACCGGGGAGCTGTTTTTT.

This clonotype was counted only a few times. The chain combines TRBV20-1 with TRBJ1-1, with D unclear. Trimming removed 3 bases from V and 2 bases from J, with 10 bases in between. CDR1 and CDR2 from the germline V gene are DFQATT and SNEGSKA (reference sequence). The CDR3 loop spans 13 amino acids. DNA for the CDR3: TGCAGTGCTAGGACTTCAGGAAACACTGAAGCTTTCTTT. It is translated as CSARTSGNTEAFF.

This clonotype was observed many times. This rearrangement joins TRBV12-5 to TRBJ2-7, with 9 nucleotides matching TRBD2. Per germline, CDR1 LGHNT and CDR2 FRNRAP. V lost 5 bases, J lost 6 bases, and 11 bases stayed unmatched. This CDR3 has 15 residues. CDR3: CASGPPGLAGSEQYF. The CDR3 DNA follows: TGTGCTAGTGGTCCCCCGGGGCTAGCGGGAAGCGAGCAGTACTTC.

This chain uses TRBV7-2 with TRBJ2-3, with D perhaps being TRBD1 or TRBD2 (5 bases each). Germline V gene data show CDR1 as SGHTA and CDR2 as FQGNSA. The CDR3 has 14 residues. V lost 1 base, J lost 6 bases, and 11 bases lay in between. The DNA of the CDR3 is TGTGCCAGCAGCTTAGATGGGACGGAGGATACGCAGTATTTT. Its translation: CASSLDGTEDTQYF.

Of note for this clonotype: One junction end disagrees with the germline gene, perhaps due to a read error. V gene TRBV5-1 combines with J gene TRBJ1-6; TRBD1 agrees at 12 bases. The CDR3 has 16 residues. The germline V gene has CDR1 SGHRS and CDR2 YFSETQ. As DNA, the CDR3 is TGCGCCAGCAGCTCGGGACAGGGGGCTTATAATTCACCTCTCCACTTT. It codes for CASSSGQGAYNSPLHF.

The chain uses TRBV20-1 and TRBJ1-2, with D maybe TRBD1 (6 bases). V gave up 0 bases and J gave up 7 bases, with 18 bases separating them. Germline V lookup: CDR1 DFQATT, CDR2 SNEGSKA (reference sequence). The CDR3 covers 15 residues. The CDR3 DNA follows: TGCAGTGCTAGAGATATCGATCAGGGGTGGGCTGGCTACACCTTC. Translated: CSARDIDQGWAGYTF.

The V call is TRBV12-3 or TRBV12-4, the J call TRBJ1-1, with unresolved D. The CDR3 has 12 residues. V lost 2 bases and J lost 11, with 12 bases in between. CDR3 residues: CASSLRQTGAFF. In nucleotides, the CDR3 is TGTGCCAGCAGTTTACGGCAGACGGGCGCTTTCTTT.

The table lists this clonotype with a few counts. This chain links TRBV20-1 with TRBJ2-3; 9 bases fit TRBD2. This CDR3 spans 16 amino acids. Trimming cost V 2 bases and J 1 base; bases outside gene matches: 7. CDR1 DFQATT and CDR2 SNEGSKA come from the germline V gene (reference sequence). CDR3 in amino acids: CSARFGRGGRTDTQYF. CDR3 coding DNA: TGCAGTGCTAGATTCGGGCGGGGGGGCCGCACAGATACGCAGTATTTT.

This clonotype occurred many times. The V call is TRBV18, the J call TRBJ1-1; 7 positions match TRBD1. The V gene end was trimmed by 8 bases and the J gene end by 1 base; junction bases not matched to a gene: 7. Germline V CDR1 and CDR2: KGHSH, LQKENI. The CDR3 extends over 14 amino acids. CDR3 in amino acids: CASSPGTENTEAFF. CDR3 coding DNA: TGTGCCAGCAGCCCAGGGACAGAGAACACTGAAGCTTTCTTT.

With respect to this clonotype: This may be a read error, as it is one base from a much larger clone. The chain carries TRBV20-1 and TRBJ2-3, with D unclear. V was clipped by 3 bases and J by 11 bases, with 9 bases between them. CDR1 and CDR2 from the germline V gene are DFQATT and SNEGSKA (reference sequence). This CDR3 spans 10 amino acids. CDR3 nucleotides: TGCAGTGCTAGGCCAGAGAAGCAGTATTTT. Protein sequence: CSARPEKQYF.